Below, 32 T cell receptor beta chains from the same sample are listed, as sequenced in a study of T cell repertoires in cytomegalovirus infection. TCRdb analysed the reads with MiXCR anew, one entry per CDR3 protein. In the table there are 400,000 or so distinct CDR3 sequences, roughly 18% of which are singletons. Sequencing was done on a sample of PBMCs. All receptors come from a human donor in good health (CMV status not recorded). Some clones in this sample may be carry-over from other donors' samples.

The chain has TRBV15 and TRBJ2-1, with TRBD2 matching over 7 bases. This CDR3 is 15 amino acids long. Germline CDR1 is LNHNV and CDR2 is YYDKDF (reference sequence). J lost 4 bases, V lost 4 bases, and 7 bases had no gene match. The CDR3: CATSIQAGTYNEQFF. CDR3 coding DNA: TGTGCCACCAGCATTCAAGCGGGGACTTACAATGAGCAGTTCTTC.

The V and J genes are TRBV20-1 and TRBJ2-1, with TRBD2 matching 7 bases. Germline-derived CDR1 and CDR2 are DFQATT and SNEGSKA (reference sequence). The junction had 10 bases not matched to a gene; V was cut back by 0 bases and J by 8 bases. CDR3 length: 15 amino acids. DNA of the CDR3: TGCAGTGCTAGAGATCCAAGCGGGAATGGGGATGAGCAGTTCTTC. It codes for CSARDPSGNGDEQFF.

There are many counts of this clonotype. This chain links TRBV4-2 with TRBJ1-4; D is perhaps TRBD1 (6 bases). The V gene's germline CDR1 is LGHNA and CDR2 YNFKEQ. The length of the CDR3 is 18 residues. Trimming removed 3 bases at V and 6 bases at J, with 23 bases between. CDR3 DNA: TGTGCCAGCAGCCATCGGTCGGGGGGGCAAGGTATCGATGAAAAACTGTTTTTT. It yields the protein CASSHRSGGQGIDEKLFF.

V is TRBV24-1 and J is TRBJ2-2; D gene unclear. This CDR3 spans 13 amino acids. Trimming took 10 bases from V and 1 from J, leaving 9 bases between them. Looked up from germline, CDR1 is KGHDR and CDR2 is SFDVKD. The CDR3 here is CATRPGNTGELFF. CDR3 nucleotide sequence: TGTGCCACAAGACCAGGGAACACCGGGGAGCTGTTTTTT.

This clonotype was detected ten times or more. V is TRBV5-1 and J is TRBJ2-7, with D hard to call. The germline V gene encodes CDR1 SGHRS and CDR2 YFSETQ. Trimming removed 1 base from V and 2 bases from J, with 4 bases in between. The CDR3 sequence is 12 residues long. The CDR3 is CASSLFPYEQYF. Written as DNA, the CDR3 is TGCGCCAGCAGCTTGTTCCCCTACGAGCAGTACTTC.

The chain joins TRBV12-3 or TRBV12-4 to TRBJ2-3; 7 bases are shared with TRBD2. Unmatched junction bases numbered 4, after V lost 3 bases and J lost 4 bases. The CDR3 spans 14 residues. The CDR3 DNA sequence: TGTGCCAGCAGTTTGGGGGGGATGGCAGATACGCAGTATTTT. It specifies CASSLGGMADTQYF.

J is TRBJ2-2 and V is TRBV5-1; D might be TRBD2 (6 bases). CDR3 length: 13 residues. Germline V gives CDR1 SGHRS, CDR2 YFSETQ. Trimming removed 4 bases at V and 6 bases at J, with 10 bases between. The DNA for the CDR3 is TGCGCCAGCAGCCTGACGGGGGCCGGGGAGCTGTTTTTT. It is translated as CASSLTGAGELFF. Full variable domain (outside the CDR3, taken from reference TRBV5-1 and TRBJ2-2): KAGVTQTPRYLIKTRGQQVTLSCSPISGHRSVSWYQQTPGQGLQFLFEYFSETQRNKGNFPGRFSGRQFSNSRSEMNVSTLELGDSALYLCASSLTGAGELFFGEGSRLTVL.

This clonotype was detected ten times or more. V gene TRBV12-3 or TRBV12-4 combines with J gene TRBJ1-2; D call uncertain. The CDR3 is made up of 13 amino acids. Trimming took off 6 bases at V and 10 bases at J, with 18 bases between the two ends. The DNA for the CDR3 is TGTGCCAGCAGGAACACAGCTCTAACCTTCTACACCTTC. Amino acids: CASRNTALTFYTF.

There are many counts of this clonotype. V usage is TRBV4-3 and J usage is TRBJ1-1; D is unresolved. The germline V gene encodes CDR1 LGHNA and CDR2 YSLEER. Trimming stripped 4 bases from V and 0 bases from J, with 6 bases between. This CDR3 spans 13 amino acids. The chain's CDR3 is CASSLDLNTEAFF. The CDR3, as DNA: TGCGCCAGCAGCCTGGACTTGAACACTGAAGCTTTCTTT.

There are many counts of this clonotype. J is TRBJ2-4 and V is TRBV7-2, with D possibly matching TRBD1 (5 bases). Germline values: CDR1 SGHTA, CDR2 FQGNSA. This CDR3 comprises 15 residues. The V end lost 1 base, the J end lost 8 bases, and 15 bases lay between the germline ends. In DNA, the CDR3 is TGTGCCAGCAGCTTAGAGCACAGGTATTCGGACATTCAGTACTTC. It translates to CASSLEHRYSDIQYF.

This clonotype was seen a handful of times. J is TRBJ1-1 and V is TRBV3-1, with D perhaps matching TRBD1 (6 bases). The CDR3 loop spans 14 amino acids. V gave up 4 bases and J gave up 5 bases, with 14 bases separating them. The germline V gene encodes CDR1 LGHDT and CDR2 YNNKEL (reference sequence). For the CDR3, the DNA is TGTGCCAGCAGCCGGACAGTCATTAGGACTGAAGCTTTCTTT. It specifies CASSRTVIRTEAFF.

V gene TRBV12-3 or TRBV12-4 combines with J gene TRBJ2-1; D unresolved. The CDR3 runs 11 residues. V shed 5 bases and J shed 9 bases, with 8 bases lying between them. The chain's CDR3 is CASSPGSEQFF. The CDR3 nucleotides read TGTGCCAGCAGTCCTGGCAGTGAGCAGTTCTTC.

The sample holds a few counts of this clonotype. The genes are TRBV7-2 and TRBJ2-5, with 7 bases matching TRBD2. This CDR3 contains 11 residues. Germline V gives CDR1 SGHTA, CDR2 FQGNSA. J was trimmed by 9 bases and V by 5 bases; bases with no gene match: 3. The DNA for the CDR3 is TGTGCCAGCAGCCCGGGGAGGGCCCAGTACTTC. Amino acids: CASSPGRAQYF.

This clonotype was recorded at least ten times. This chain uses TRBV7-2 with TRBJ1-6; D gene ambiguous. Germline CDR1 and CDR2: SGHTA and FQGNSA. The CDR3 is 15 residues long. Between the trimmed V and J ends, which lost 1 base and 7 bases, there was a span of 11 bases. CDR3 residues: CASSLGVGANSPLHF. CDR3 coding DNA: TGTGCCAGCAGCTTAGGTGTAGGAGCAAATTCACCCCTCCACTTT.

The chain combines TRBV18 with TRBJ1-1; 7 bases agree with TRBD1. V trimming: 3 bases; J trimming: 8 bases; junction bases outside the gene matches: 9. CDR1 and CDR2 from the germline V gene are KGHSH and LQKENI. The CDR3 covers 14 residues. The chain's CDR3 is CASSPWTGKTEAFF. In DNA form, the CDR3 reads TGTGCCAGCTCACCGTGGACAGGAAAAACCGAAGCTTTCTTT.

This clonotype showed up many times. This chain joins TRBV7-6 and TRBJ2-3, with TRBD1 matching 8 bases. This CDR3 region has 15 residues. With V trimmed by 6 bases and J by 7 bases, 12 bases remained unmatched. CDR1 and CDR2 (germline): SGHVS, FNYEAQ. The CDR3 DNA reads as TGTGCCAGCAGTCTAGGGTCCCAGGGGGCGAATACGCAGTATTTT. Translation gives CASSLGSQGANTQYF.

A few counts support this clonotype. The chain combines TRBV5-4 with TRBJ2-1; D remains unclear. This CDR3 contains 15 residues. V dropped 0 bases and J dropped 4 bases, with 11 bases sitting between them. The V gene's germline CDR1 is SGHNT and CDR2 YYREEE (reference sequence). CDR3 DNA sequence: TGTGCCAGCAGCTTGGCCGAGAGAGCATACAATGAGCAGTTCTTC. Its translation is CASSLAERAYNEQFF.

This chain uses TRBV5-6 with TRBJ2-1; D is unclear. The CDR3 is made up of 13 amino acids. V dropped 3 bases and J dropped 7 bases, with 11 bases sitting between them. Germline V gives CDR1 SGHDT, CDR2 YYEEEE. The CDR3 reads CASSWIQRNEQFF. CDR3 bases: TGTGCCAGCAGCTGGATACAGAGAAATGAGCAGTTCTTC.

This chain uses TRBV20-1 with TRBJ2-7, with 10 bases that match TRBD2. The CDR3 is 12 residues long. Germline CDR1 reads DFQATT; CDR2 reads SNEGSKA (reference sequence). The trim removed 6 bases at V and 6 bases at J, leaving 5 bases unmatched. DNA of the CDR3: TGCAGTGCCAGCGGGAGGGCCCCCGAGCAGTACTTC. It codes for CSASGRAPEQYF.

This clonotype was found many times. This sequence joins TRBV2 and TRBJ1-2; D not resolved. V lost 3 bases and J 4 bases, leaving 6 bases between the germline ends. This CDR3 region has 12 residues. Germline CDR1 and CDR2: SNHLY and FYNNEI. CDR3 in amino acids: CASSEALYGYTF. The CDR3, as DNA: TGTGCCAGCAGTGAGGCCCTCTATGGCTACACCTTC.

The sample holds many counts of this clonotype. The chain has TRBV4-2 and TRBJ2-5; tentatively, D is TRBD2 (5 bases). The CDR3 spans 17 residues. The germline CDR1 and CDR2 sequences are LGHNA and YNFKEQ. V was pared by 4 bases and J by 2 bases, with 20 bases between. In DNA form, the CDR3 reads TGTGCCAGCAGCCCAGTTGCGGTAGCGACCCGGCAAGAGACCCAGTACTTC. Encoded protein: CASSPVAVATRQETQYF.

A few counts support this clonotype. V gene TRBV12-3 or TRBV12-4 combines with J gene TRBJ2-2, with 9 bases identical to TRBD1. V gave up 7 bases and J gave up 4 bases; unmatched junction bases: 10. The CDR3 extends over 16 amino acids. The CDR3 nucleotides are TGTGCCAGCAAACCTCCGGGACAGGGCTTCACCGGGGAGCTGTTTTTT. Protein: CASKPPGQGFTGELFF.

J is TRBJ1-1 and V is TRBV3-1; a possible D gene is TRBD1 (6 bases). This CDR3 is 14 amino acids long. CDR1 is LGHDT and CDR2 is YNNKEL in the germline V gene (reference sequence). Trimming shortened V by 5 bases and J by 1 base, and 11 bases separated the two germline ends. The CDR3 here is CASSFWGQNTEAFF. CDR3 nucleotides: TGTGCCAGCAGCTTTTGGGGACAGAACACTGAAGCTTTCTTT.

This clonotype was detected ten times or more. Given a much more abundant clone one base away, this may be a read error. This chain uses TRBV7-2 with TRBJ2-1; D remains unclear. Trimming shortened V by 4 bases and J by 4 bases, and 2 bases separated the two germline ends. CDR1 and CDR2 (germline): SGHTA, FQGNSA. The CDR3 is 11 residues long. The CDR3 protein is CASSWYNEQFF. The DNA for the CDR3 is TGTGCCAGCAGCTGGTACAATGAGCAGTTCTTC.

The chain uses TRBV27 and TRBJ1-4; D is unresolved. The CDR3 spans 15 residues. Trimming took 5 bases from V and 8 from J, leaving 18 bases between them. From germline, CDR1 is MNHEY and CDR2 SMNVEV (reference sequence). CDR3 sequence: CASSPPGGGGEKLFF. CDR3 in DNA: TGTGCCAGCAGTCCCCCCGGAGGCGGAGGGGAAAAACTGTTTTTT.

This clonotype was found many times. The chain recombines TRBV12-3 or TRBV12-4 with TRBJ1-6; no definite D call. V was cut by 6 bases and J by 0 bases, with 3 bases left in between. The CDR3 length is 13 residues. The CDR3 reads CASRSSYNSPLHF. Here the CDR3 DNA reads TGTGCCAGCAGGAGCTCCTATAATTCACCCCTCCACTTT.

This clonotype was counted a few times. This chain links TRBV20-1 with TRBJ2-1, with unresolved D. V dropped 3 bases and J dropped 2 bases, with 17 bases sitting between them. Germline V lookup: CDR1 DFQATT, CDR2 SNEGSKA (reference sequence). CDR3 length equals 16 residues. Here the CDR3 reads CSASDGGNRPYNEQFF. In DNA, the CDR3 is TGCAGTGCTAGTGATGGTGGGAACCGCCCCTACAATGAGCAGTTCTTC.

The chain recombines TRBV20-1 with TRBJ2-7, with TRBD2 matching over 9 bases. The junction had 7 bases not matched to a gene; V was cut back by 1 base and J by 0 bases. The CDR3 spans 16 residues. CDR1 is DFQATT, CDR2 SNEGSKA, per germline (reference sequence). The CDR3 sequence: CSARGWAGGSSYEQYF. The CDR3 DNA follows: TGCAGTGCTAGAGGGTGGGCGGGAGGGAGCTCCTACGAGCAGTACTTC.

This clonotype was seen many times. V gene TRBV7-2 combines with J gene TRBJ2-5; TRBD2 matches 10 bases. J gave up 5 bases and V 2 bases, and 8 bases lay outside the gene matches. This CDR3 is built from 16 residues. The germline V gene has CDR1 SGHTA and CDR2 FQGNSA. CDR3 DNA: TGTGCCAGCAGCTTACCCCCAGCAGCGGGAGGGGAGACCCAGTACTTC. It encodes CASSLPPAAGGETQYF.

This clonotype was seen at least ten times. The genes are TRBV6-5 and TRBJ2-1; 9 nucleotides align to TRBD2. V lost 2 bases, J lost 7 bases, and 6 bases stayed unmatched. This CDR3 region has 15 residues. CDR1 is MNHEY, CDR2 SVGAGI, per germline. Here the CDR3 DNA reads TGTGCCAGCAGTTACGGGGCGGGGGGGTTGAATGAGCAGTTCTTC. Protein product: CASSYGAGGLNEQFF.

Ten or more counts support this clonotype. The chain employs TRBV20-1 and TRBJ2-3; 10 bases map to TRBD2. The CDR3 has 14 residues. V was clipped by 5 bases and J by 1 base; unmatched bases: 3. Germline lookup yields CDR1 DFQATT and CDR2 SNEGSKA (reference sequence). This CDR3 is CSAPGTSGTDTQYF. CDR3 coding DNA: TGCAGTGCTCCCGGGACTAGCGGCACAGATACGCAGTATTTT.

The chain employs TRBV19 and TRBJ1-4; TRBD1 is a possible D gene (6 bases). Trimming removed 4 bases from V and 0 bases from J, with 18 bases in between. CDR1 and CDR2 from the germline V gene are LNHDA and SQIVND (reference sequence). The CDR3 runs 18 residues. CDR3 sequence: CASSTGDHVFATNEKLFF. In nucleotides, the CDR3 is TGTGCCAGTAGTACAGGGGACCACGTCTTTGCAACTAATGAAAAACTGTTTTTT.